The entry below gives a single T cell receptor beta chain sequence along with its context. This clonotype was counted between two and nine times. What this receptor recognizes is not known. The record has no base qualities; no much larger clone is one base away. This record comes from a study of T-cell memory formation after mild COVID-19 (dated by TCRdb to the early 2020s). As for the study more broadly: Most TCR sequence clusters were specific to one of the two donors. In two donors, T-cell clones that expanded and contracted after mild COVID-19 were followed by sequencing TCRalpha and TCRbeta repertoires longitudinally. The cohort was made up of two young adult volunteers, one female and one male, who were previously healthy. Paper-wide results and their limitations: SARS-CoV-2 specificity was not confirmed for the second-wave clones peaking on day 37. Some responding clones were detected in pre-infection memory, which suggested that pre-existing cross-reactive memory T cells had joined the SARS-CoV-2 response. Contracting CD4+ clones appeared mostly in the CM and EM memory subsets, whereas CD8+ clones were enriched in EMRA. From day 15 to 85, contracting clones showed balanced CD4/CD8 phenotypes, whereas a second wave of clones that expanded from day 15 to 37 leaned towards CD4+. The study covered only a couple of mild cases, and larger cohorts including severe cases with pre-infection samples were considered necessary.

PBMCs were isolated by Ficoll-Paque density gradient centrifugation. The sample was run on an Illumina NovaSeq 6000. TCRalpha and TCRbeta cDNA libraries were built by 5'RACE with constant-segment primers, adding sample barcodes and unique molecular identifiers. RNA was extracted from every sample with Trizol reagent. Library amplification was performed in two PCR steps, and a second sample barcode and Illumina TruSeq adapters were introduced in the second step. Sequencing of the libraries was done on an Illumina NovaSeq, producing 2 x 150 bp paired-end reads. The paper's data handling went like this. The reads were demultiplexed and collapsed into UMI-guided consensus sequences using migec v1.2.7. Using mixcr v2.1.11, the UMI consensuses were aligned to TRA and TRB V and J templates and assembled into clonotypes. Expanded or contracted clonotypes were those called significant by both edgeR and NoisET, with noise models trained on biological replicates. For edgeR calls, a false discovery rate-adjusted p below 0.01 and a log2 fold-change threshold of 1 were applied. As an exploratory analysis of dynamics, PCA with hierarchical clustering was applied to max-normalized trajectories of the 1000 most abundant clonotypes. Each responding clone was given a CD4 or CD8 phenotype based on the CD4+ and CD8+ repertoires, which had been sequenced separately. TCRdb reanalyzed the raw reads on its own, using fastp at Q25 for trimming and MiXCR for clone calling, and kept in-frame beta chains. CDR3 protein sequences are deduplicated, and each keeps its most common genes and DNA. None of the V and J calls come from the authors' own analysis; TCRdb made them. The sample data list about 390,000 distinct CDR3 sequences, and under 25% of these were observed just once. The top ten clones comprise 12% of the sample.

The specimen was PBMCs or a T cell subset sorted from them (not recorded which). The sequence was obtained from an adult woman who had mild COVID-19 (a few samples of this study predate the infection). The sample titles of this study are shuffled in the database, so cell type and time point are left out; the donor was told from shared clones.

CDR3 protein: CASSLGGGQGGNTIYF. The nucleotide sequence reads as follows: TGTGCCAGCAGTTTAGGGGGCGGACAGGGTGGAAACACCATATATTTT. The chain is made from TRBV12-3 or TRBV12-4 and TRBJ1-3; the junction holds 8 bases that match TRBD1. Here V drops 1 base and J drops 3 bases, and the junction holds 5 bases not matched to any gene. The CDR3 numbers 16 residues from cysteine through phenylalanine. Here the CDR3 DNA is all that survives: 48 bases in frame from base 1.